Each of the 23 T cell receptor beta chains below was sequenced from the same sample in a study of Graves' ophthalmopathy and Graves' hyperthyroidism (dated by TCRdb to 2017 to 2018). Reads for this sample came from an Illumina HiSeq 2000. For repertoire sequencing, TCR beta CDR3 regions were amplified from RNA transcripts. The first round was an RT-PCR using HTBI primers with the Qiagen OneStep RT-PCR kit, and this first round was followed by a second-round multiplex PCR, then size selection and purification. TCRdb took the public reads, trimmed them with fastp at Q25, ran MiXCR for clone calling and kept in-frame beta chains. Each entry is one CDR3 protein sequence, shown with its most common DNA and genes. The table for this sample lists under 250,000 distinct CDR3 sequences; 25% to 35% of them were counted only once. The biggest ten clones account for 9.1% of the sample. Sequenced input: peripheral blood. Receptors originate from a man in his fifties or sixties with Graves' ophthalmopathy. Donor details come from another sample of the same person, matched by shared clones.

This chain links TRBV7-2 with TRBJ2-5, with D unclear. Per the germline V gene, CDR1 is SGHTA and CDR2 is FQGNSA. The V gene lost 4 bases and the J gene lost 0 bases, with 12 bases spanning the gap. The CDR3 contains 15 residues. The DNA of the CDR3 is TGTGCCAGCAGCTCCCCCCTCGGGTACCAAGAGACCCAGTACTTC. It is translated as CASSSPLGYQETQYF.

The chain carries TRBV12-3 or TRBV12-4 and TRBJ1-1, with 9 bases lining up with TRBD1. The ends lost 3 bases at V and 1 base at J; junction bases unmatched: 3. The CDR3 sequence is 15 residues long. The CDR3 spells CASSLTGGRNTEAFF. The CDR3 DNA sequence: TGTGCCAGCAGTTTGACAGGGGGTCGGAACACTGAAGCTTTCTTT.

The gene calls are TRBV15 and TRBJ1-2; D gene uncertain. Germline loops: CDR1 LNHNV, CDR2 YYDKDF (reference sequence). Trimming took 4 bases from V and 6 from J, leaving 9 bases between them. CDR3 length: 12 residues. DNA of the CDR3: TGTGCCACCAGCATAGACCGACATGGCTACACCTTC. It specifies CATSIDRHGYTF. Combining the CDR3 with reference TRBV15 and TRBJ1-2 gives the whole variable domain DAMVIQNPRYQVTQFGKPVTLSCSQTLNHNVMYWYQQKSSQAPKLLFHYYDKDFNNEADTPDNFQSRRPNTSFCFLDIRSPGLGDTAMYLCATSIDRHGYTFGSGTRLTVV.

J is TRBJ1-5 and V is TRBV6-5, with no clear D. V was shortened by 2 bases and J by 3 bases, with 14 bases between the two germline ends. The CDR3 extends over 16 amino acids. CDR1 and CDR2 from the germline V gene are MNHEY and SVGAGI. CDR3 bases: TGTGCCAGCAGTTACGGTGGACGTTCACTCAATCAGCCCCAGCATTTT. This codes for CASSYGGRSLNQPQHF.

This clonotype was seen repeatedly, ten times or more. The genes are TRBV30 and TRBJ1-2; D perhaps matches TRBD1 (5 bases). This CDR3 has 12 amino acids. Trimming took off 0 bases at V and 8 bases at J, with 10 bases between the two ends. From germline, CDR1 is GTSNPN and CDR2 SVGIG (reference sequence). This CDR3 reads CAWSVKGFGYTF. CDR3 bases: TGTGCCTGGAGTGTTAAGGGGTTCGGCTACACCTTC. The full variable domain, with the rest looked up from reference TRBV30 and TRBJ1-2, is SQTIHQWPATLVQPVGSPLSLECTVEGTSNPNLYWYRQAAGRGLQLLFYSVGIGQISSEVPQNLSASRPQDRQFILSSKKLLLSDSGFYLCAWSVKGFGYTFGSGTRLTVV.

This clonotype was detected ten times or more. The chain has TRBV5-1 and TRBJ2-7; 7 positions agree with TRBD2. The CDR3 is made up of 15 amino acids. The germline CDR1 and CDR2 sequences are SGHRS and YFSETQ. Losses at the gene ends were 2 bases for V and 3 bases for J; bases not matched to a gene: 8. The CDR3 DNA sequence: TGCGCCAGCAGCTTAGAGGGGCGGGGGATCTACGAGCAGTACTTC. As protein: CASSLEGRGIYEQYF.

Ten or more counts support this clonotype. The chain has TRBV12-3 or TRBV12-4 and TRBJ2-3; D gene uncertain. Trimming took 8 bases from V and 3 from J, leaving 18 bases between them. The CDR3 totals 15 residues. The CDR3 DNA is TGTGCCAGCCAAGAGCTCCCCATCGAAACAGATACGCAGTATTTT. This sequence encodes CASQELPIETDTQYF.

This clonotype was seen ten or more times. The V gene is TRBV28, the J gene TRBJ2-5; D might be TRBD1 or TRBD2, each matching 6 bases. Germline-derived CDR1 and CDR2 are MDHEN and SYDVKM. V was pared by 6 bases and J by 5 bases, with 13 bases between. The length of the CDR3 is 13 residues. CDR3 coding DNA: TGTGCCAGCAGAGAAGGGGGGCGGGAGACCCAGTACTTC. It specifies CASREGGRETQYF.

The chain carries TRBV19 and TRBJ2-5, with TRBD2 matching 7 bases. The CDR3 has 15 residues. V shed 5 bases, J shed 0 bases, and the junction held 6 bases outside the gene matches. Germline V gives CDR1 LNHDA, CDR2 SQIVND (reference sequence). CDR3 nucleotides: TGTGCCAGTAGTGTTGGACTAGACCACCAAGAGACCCAGTACTTC. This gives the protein CASSVGLDHQETQYF.

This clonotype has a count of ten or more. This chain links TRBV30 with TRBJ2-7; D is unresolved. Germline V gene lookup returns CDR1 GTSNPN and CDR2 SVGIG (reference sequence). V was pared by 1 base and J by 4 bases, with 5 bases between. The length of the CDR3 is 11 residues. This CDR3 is CAWSERYEQYF. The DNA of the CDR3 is TGTGCCTGGAGTGAACGTTACGAGCAGTACTTC.

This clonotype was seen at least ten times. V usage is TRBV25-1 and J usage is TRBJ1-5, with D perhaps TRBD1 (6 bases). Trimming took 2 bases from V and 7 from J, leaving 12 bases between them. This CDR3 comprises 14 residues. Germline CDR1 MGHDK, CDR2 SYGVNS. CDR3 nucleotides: TGTGCCAGCAGTGAAGCACAGGGAGCCCAGCCCCAGCATTTT. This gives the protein CASSEAQGAQPQHF.

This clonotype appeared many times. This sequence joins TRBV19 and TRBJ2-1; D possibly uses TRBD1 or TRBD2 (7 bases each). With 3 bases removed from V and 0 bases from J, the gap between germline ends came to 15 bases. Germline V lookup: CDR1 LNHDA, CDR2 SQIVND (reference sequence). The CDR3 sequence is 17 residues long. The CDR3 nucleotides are TGTGCCAGTAGTATCAGGCAGGGGGGGATCTCCTACAATGAGCAGTTCTTC. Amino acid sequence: CASSIRQGGISYNEQFF. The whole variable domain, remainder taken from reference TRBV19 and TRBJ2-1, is DGGITQSPKYLFRKEGQNVTLSCEQNLNHDAMYWYRQDPGQGLRLIYYSQIVNDFQKGDIAEGYSVSREKKESFPLTVTSAQKNPTAFYLCASSIRQGGISYNEQFFGPGTRLTVL.

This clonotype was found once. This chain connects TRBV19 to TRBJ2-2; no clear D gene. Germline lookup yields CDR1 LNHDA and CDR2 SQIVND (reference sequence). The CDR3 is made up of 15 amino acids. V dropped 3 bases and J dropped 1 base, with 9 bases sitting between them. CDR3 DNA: TGTGCCAGTAGTATTGGGCAGCTGAACACCGGGGAGCTGTTTTTT. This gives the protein CASSIGQLNTGELFF.

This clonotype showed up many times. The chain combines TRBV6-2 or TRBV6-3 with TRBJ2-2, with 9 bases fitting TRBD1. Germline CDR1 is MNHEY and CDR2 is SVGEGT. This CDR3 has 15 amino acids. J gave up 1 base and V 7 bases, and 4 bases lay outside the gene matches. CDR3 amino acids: CASTGQGQNTGELFF. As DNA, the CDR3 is TGTGCCAGCACTGGACAGGGGCAGAACACCGGGGAGCTGTTTTTT.

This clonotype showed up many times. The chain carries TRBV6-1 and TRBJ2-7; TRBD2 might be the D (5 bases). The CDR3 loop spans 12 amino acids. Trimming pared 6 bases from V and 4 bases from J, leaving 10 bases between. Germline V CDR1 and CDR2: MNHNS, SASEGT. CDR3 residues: CASSSGVYEQYF. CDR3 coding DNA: TGTGCCAGCAGCTCCGGGGTTTACGAGCAGTACTTC.

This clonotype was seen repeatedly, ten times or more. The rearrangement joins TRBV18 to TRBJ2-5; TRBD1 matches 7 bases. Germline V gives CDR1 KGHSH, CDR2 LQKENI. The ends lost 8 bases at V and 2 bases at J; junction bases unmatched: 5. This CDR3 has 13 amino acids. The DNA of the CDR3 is TGTGCCAGCAGCCCGGGACAGCAAGAGACCCAGTACTTC. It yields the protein CASSPGQQETQYF. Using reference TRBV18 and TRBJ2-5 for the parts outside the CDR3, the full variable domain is NAGVMQNPRHLVRRRGQEARLRCSPMKGHSHVYWYRQLPEEGLKFMVYLQKENIIDESGMPKERFSAEFPKEGPSILRIQQVVRGDSAAYFCASSPGQQETQYFGPGTRLLVL.

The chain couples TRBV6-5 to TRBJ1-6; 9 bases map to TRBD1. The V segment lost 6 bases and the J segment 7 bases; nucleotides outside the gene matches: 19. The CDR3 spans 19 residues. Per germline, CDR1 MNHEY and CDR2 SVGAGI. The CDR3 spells CASSLGGQGWSGRNSPLHF. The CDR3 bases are TGTGCCAGCAGCTTAGGAGGACAGGGGTGGTCGGGTCGGAATTCACCCCTCCACTTT.

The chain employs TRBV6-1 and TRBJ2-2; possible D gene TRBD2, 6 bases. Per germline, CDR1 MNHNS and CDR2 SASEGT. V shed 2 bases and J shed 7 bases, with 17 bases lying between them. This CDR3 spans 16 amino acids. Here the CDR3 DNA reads TGTGCCAGCAGTGAACCTGGGGGGAGTAGGGACGGGGAGCTGTTTTTT. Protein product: CASSEPGGSRDGELFF.

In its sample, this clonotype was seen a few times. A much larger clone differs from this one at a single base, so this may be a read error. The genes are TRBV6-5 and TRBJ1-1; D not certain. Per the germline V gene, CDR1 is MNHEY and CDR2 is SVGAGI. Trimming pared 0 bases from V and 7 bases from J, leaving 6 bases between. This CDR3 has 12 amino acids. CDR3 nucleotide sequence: TGTGCCAGCAGTTACTCGGACGGTGAAGCTTTCTTT. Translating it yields CASSYSDGEAFF.

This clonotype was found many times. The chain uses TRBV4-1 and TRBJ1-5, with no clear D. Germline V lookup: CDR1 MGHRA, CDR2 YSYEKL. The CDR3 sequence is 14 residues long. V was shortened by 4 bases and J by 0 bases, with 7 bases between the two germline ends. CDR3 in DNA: TGCGCCAGCAGCCGGCAACTTAGCAATCAGCCCCAGCATTTT. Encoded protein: CASSRQLSNQPQHF.

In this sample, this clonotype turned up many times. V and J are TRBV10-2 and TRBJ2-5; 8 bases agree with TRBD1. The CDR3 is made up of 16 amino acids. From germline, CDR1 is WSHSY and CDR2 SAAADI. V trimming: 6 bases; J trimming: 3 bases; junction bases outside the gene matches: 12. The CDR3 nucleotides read TGCGCCAGCAGGAACATGGGTGCAGGGGGCAAAGAGACCCAGTACTTC. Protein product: CASRNMGAGGKETQYF.

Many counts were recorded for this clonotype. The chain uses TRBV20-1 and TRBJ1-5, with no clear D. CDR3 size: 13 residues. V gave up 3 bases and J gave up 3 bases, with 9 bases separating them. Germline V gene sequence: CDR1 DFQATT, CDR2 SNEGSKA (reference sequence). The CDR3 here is CSASPHLNQPQHF. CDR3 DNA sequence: TGCAGTGCTAGTCCTCACCTCAATCAGCCCCAGCATTTT.

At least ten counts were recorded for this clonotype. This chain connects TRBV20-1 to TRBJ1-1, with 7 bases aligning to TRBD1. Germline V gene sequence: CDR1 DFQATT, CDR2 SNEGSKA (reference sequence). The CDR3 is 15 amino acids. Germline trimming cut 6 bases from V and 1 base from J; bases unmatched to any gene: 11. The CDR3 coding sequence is TGCAGTGCGCAGGGGGGGTCAGGGGGGAACACTGAAGCTTTCTTT. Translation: CSAQGGSGGNTEAFF.